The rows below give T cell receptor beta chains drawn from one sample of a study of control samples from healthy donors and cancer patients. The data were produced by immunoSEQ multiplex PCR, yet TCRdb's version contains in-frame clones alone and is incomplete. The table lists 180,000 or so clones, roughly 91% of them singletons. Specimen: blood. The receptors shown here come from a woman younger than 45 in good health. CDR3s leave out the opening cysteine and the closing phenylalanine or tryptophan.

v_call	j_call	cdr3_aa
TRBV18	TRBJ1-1	ASSPERNTEAF
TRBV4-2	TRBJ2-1	ASSQSGLGGYNEQF
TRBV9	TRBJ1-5	ASSVNGGNNQPQH
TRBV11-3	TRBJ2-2	ASFDDTGELF
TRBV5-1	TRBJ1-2	ASSLETANYGYT
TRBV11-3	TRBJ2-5	ASSVSLRVGTQETQY
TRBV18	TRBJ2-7	ASSPDRLDYEQY
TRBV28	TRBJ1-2	ASSLSVWGYT
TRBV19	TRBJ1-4	ASSPRGRTEKLF
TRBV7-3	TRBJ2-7	ASSLNSPQGHYEQY
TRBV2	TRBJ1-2	ATPDRTNYGYT
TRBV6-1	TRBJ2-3	ASSELAGGPDTQY
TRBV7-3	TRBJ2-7	ASSPGQYYEQY
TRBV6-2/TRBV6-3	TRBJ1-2	ASSYSETAYGYT
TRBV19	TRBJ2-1	ASSRQGSYNEQF
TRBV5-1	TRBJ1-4	ASRGTTEKLF
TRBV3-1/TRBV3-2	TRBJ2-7	ASSSAYEQY
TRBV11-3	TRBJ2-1	ASSLYSSTTNEQF
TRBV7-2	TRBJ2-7	ASSPGWGLEQY
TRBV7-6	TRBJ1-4	ASSLAGQGEKLF
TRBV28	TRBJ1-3	ASSLGQGSGNTIY
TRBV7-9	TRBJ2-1	ASSLAGLAGDEQF
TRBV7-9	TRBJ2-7	ASSLAGGAYEQY
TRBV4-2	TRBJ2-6	ASSQDLAGGGANVLT
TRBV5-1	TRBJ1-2	ASSLDNNYYGYT
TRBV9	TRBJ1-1	ASSVDKNTEAF
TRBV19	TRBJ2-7	ASSTPGTGNYEQY
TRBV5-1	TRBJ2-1	ASSKNTGASYNEQF
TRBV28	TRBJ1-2	ASSSDAGGYT
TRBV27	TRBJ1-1	ASSLTGAVTEAF
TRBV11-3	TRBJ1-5	ASSLGGVQPQH
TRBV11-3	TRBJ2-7	ASSTGQGYEQY
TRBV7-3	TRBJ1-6	ASSPGEGSPLH
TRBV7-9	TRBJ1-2	ASSETGGYGYT
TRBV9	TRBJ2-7	ASSVIADSYEQY
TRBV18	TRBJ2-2	ASSPPGGSTGELF
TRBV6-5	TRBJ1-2	ASTRGRYGYT
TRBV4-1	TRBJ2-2	ASSIATGELF
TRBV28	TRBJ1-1	ASCTGNTEAF
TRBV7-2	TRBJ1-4	ASSTDRGEKLF
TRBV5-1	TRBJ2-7	ASSLEAGPYEQY
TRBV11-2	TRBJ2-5	ASSPSGLAGGEETQY
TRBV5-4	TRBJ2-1	ASSPGGSYNEQF
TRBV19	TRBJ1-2	ASSWGRPNYGYT
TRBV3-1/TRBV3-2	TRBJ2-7	ASSGRQGFDEQY
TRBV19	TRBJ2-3	ASSIGLAGGEDTQY
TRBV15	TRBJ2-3	ATSKGGPGLADTQY
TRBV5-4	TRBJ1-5	ASRKCSNQPQH
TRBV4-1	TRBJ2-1	ASSQDTSGGVYNEQF
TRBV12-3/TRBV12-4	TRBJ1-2	ASTRGYGYT
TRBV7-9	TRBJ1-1	ASSLGTNTEAF
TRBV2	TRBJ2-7	ASSTTSGRAYEQY
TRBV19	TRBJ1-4	ASRTGNTNEKLF
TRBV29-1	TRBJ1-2	SVEGRGANYGYT